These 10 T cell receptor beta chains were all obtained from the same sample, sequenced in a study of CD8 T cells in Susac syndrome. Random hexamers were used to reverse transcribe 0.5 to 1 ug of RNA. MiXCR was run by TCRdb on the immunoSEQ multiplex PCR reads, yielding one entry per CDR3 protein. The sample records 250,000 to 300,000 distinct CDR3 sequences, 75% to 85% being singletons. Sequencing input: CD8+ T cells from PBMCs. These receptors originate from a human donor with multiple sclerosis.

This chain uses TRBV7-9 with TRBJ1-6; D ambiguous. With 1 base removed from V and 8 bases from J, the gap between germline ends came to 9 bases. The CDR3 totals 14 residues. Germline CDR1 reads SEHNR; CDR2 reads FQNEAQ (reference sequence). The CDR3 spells CASSLVREDSPLHF. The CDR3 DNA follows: TGTGCCAGCAGCTTAGTTCGGGAGGATTCACCCCTCCACTTT.

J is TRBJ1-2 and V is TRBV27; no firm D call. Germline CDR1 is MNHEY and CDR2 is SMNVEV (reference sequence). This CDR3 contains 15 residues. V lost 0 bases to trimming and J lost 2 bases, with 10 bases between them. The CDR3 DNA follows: TGTGCCAGCAGTTTATCTCAAGATCCGAACTATGGCTACACCTTC. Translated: CASSLSQDPNYGYTF.

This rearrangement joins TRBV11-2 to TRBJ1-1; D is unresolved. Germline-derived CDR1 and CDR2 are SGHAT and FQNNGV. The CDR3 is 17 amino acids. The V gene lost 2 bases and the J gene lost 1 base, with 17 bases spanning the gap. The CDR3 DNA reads TGTGCCAGCAGCTTACGAGAGAGGCCGCCAACGAACACTGAAGCTTTCTTT. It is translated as CASSLRERPPTNTEAFF. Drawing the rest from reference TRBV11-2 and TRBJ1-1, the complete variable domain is EAGVAQSPRYKIIEKRQSVAFWCNPISGHATLYWYQQILGQGPKLLIQFQNNGVVDDSQLPKDRFSAERLKGVDSTLKIQPAKLEDSAVYLCASSLRERPPTNTEAFFGQGTRLTVV.

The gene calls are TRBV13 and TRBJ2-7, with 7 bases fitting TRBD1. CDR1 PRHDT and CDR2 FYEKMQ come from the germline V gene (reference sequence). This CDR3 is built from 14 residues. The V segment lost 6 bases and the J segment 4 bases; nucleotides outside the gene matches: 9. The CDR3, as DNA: TGTGCCAGCAGGTTGACAGGGTCGGAATACGAGCAGTACTTC. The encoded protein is CASRLTGSEYEQYF.

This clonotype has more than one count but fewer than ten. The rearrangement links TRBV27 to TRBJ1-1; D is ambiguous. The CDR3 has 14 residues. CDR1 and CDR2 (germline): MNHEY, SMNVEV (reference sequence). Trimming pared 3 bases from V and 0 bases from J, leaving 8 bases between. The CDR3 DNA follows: TGTGCCAGCAGTTTGGCCCCCTTGAACACTGAAGCTTTCTTT. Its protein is CASSLAPLNTEAFF.

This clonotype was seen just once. The CDR3 sequence: CASSIDLDRVPDTQYF. CDR3 nucleotides: TGTGCCAGTAGTATAGATCTTGACAGGGTCCCAGATACGCAGTATTTT. The chain joins TRBV19 to TRBJ2-3; 7 nucleotides agree with TRBD1. The CDR3 runs 16 residues. With 0 bases clipped from V and 4 bases from J, the junction kept 7 bases outside the gene matches. In germline, CDR1 is LNHDA, CDR2 SQIVND (reference sequence). Combining the CDR3 with reference TRBV19 and TRBJ2-3 gives the whole variable domain DGGITQSPKYLFRKEGQNVTLSCEQNLNHDAMYWYRQDPGQGLRLIYYSQIVNDFQKGDIAEGYSVSREKKESFPLTVTSAQKNPTAFYLCASSIDLDRVPDTQYFGPGTRLTVL.

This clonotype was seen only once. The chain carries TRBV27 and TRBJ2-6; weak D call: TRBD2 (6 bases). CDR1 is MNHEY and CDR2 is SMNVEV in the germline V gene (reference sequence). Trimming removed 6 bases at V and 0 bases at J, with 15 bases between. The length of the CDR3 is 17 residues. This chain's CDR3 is CASSARDFLSGANVLTF. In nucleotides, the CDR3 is TGTGCCAGCAGCGCCCGGGACTTCCTCTCTGGGGCCAACGTCCTGACTTTC. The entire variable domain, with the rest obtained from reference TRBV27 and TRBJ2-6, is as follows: EAQVTQNPRYLITVTGKKLTVTCSQNMNHEYMSWYRQDPGLGLRQIYYSMNVEVTDKGDVPEGYKVSRKEKRNFPLILESPSPNQTSLYFCASSARDFLSGANVLTFGAGSRLTVL.

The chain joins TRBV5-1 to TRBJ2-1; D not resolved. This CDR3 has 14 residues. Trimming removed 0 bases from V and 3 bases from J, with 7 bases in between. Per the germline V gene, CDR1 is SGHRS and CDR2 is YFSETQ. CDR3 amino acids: CASSLGSLYNEQFF. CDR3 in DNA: TGCGCCAGCAGCTTGGGTAGCCTCTACAATGAGCAGTTCTTC.

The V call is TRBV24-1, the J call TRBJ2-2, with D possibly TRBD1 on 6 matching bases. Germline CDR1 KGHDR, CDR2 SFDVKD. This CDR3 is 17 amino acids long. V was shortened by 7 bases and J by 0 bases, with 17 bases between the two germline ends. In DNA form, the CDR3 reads TGTGCCACCAGCGCCCTGGCAGGGGACGCGAACACCGGGGAGCTGTTTTTT. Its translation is CATSALAGDANTGELFF.

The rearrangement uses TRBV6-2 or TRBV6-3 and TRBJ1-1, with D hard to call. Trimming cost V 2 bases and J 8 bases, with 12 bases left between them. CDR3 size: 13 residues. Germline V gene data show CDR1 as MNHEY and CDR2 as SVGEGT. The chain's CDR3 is CASSYGSGSEAFF. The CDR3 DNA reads TGTGCCAGCAGTTACGGATCCGGGTCAGAAGCTTTCTTT.